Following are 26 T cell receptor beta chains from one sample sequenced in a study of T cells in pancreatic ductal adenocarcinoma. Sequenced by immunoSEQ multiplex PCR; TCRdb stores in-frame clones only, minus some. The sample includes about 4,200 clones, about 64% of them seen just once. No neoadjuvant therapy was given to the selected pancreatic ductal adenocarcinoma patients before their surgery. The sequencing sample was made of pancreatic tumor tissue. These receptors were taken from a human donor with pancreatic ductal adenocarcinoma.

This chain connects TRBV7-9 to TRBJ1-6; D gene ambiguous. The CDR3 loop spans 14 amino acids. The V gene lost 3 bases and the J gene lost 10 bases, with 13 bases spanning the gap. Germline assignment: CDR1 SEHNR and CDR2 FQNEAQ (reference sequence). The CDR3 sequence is CASSLEGWRSPLHF. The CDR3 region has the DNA TGTGCCAGCAGCTTGGAGGGCTGGCGGTCACCCCTCCACTTT. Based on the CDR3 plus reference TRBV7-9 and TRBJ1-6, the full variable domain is DTGVSQNPRHKITKRGQNVTFRCDPISEHNRLYWYRQTLGQGPEFLTYFQNEAQLEKSRLLSDRFSAERPKGSFSTLEIQRTEQGDSAMYLCASSLEGWRSPLHFGNGTRLTVT.

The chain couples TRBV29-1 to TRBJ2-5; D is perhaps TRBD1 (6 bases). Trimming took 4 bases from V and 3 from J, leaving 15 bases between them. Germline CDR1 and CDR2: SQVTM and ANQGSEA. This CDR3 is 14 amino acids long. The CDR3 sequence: CSVGERPGEETQYF. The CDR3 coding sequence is TGCAGCGTTGGAGAGAGGCCAGGGGAAGAGACCCAGTACTTC.

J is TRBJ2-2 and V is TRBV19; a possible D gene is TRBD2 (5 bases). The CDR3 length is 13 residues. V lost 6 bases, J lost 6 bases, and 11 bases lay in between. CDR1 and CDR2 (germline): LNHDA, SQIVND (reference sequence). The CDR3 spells CASSEVGAGELFF. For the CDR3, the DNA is TGTGCCAGTAGCGAGGTCGGGGCCGGGGAGCTGTTTTTT.

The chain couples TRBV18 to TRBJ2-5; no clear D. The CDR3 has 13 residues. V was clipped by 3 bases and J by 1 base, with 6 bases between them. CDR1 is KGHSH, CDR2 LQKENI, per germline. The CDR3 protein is CASSPQVQETQYF. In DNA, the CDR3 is TGTGCCAGCTCACCCCAAGTCCAAGAGACCCAGTACTTC.

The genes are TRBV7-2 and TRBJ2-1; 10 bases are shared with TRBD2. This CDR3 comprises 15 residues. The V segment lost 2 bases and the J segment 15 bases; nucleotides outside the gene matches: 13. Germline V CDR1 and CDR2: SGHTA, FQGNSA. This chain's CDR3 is CASSLSLPGLAPLFF. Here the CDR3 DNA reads TGTGCCAGCAGCTTATCCCTTCCGGGACTAGCGCCGCTGTTCTTC. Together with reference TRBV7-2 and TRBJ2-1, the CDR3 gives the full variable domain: GAGVSQSPSNKVTEKGKDVELRCDPISGHTALYWYRQSLGQGLEFLIYFQGNSAPDKSGLPSDRFSAERTGGSVSTLTIQRTQQEDSAVYLCASSLSLPGLAPLFFGPGTRLTVL.

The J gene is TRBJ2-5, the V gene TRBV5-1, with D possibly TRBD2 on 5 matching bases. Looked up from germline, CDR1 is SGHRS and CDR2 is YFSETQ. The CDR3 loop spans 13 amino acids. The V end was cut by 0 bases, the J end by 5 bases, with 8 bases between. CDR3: CASSLGEIETQYF. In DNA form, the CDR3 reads TGCGCCAGCAGCTTGGGGGAGATTGAGACCCAGTACTTC. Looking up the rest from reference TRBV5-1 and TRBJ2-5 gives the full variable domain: KAGVTQTPRYLIKTRGQQVTLSCSPISGHRSVSWYQQTPGQGLQFLFEYFSETQRNKGNFPGRFSGRQFSNSRSEMNVSTLELGDSALYLCASSLGEIETQYFGPGTRLLVL.

The DNA for the CDR3 is TGTGCCAGCAGCCAAGCCGATACGCAGTATTTT. Translating gives CASSQADTQYF. V and J are TRBV7-2 and TRBJ2-3, with D unresolved. The V gene's germline CDR1 is SGHTA and CDR2 FQGNSA. The CDR3 has 11 residues. The V and J ends lost 5 bases and 6 bases respectively, with 6 bases between them.

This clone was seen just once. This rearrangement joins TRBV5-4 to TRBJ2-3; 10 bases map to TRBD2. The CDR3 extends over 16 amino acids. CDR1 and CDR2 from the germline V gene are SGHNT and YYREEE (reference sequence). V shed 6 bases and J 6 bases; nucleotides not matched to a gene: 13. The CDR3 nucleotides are TGTGCCAGCATGGGGGGCGGGCTAGCGGGAGAGGATACGCAGTATTTT. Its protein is CASMGGGLAGEDTQYF.

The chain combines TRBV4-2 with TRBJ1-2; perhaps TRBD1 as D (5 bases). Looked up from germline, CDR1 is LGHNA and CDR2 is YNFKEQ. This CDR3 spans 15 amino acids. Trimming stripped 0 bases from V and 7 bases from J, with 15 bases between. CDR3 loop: CASSQDVAGISGYTF. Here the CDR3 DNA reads TGTGCCAGCAGCCAAGACGTGGCAGGGATCAGTGGCTACACCTTC.

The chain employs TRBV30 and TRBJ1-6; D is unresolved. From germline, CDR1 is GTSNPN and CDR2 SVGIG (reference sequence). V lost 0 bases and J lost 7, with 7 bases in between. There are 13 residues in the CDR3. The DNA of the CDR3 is TGTGCCTGGAGTGTAACCACCAATTCACCCCTCCACTTT. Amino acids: CAWSVTTNSPLHF.

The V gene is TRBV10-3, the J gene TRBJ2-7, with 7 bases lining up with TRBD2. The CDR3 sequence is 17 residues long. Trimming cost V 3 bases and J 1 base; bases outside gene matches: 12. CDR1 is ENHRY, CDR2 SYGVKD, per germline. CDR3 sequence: CAISDGGEIKGSYEQYF. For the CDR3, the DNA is TGTGCCATCAGTGATGGGGGGGAGATTAAAGGTTCCTACGAGCAGTACTTC.

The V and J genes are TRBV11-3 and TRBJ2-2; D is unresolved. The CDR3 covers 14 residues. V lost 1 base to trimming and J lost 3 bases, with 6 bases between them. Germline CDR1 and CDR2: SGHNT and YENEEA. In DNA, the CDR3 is TGTGCCAGCAGCTTAGTATCGGACACCGGGGAGCTGTTTTTT. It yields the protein CASSLVSDTGELFF.

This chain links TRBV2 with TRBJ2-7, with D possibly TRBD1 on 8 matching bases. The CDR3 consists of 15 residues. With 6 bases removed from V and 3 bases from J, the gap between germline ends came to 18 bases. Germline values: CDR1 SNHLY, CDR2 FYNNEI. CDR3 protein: CASRGRTGTIYEQYF. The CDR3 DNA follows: TGTGCCAGCAGGGGAAGGACAGGGACTATCTACGAGCAGTACTTC.

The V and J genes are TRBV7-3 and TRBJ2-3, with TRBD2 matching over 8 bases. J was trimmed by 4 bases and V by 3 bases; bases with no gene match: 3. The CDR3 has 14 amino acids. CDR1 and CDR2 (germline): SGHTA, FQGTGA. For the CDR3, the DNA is TGTGCCAGCAGCTTTAGCGGGAACCCAGATACGCAGTATTTT. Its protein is CASSFSGNPDTQYF.

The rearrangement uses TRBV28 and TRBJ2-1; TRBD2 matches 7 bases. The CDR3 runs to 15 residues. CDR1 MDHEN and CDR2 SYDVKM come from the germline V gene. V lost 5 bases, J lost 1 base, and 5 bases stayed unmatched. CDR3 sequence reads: CASSIKRGSYNEQFF. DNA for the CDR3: TGTGCCAGCAGTATCAAGCGGGGATCCTACAATGAGCAGTTCTTC.

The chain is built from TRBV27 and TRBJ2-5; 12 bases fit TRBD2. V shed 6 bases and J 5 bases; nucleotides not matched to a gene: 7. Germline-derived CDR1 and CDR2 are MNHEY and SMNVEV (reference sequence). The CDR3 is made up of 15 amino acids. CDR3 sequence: CASSPTSGSWETQYF. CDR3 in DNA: TGTGCCAGCAGCCCGACTAGCGGGAGTTGGGAGACCCAGTACTTC.

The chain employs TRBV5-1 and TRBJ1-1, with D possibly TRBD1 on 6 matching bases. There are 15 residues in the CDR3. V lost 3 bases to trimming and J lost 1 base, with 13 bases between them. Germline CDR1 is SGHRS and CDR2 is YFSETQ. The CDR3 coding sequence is TGCGCCAGCAGCTCGGGGGGGGCGGCGAACACTGAAGCTTTCTTT. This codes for CASSSGGAANTEAFF.

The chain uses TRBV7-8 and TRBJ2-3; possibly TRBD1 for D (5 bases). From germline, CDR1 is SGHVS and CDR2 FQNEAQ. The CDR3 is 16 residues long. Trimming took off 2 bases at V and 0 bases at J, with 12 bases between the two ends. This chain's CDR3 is CASSLTVRGSTDTQYF. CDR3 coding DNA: TGTGCCAGCAGCTTAACGGTTAGGGGTAGCACAGATACGCAGTATTTT.

CDR3 bases: TGCGCCAGCAGCTTGTTGACAGCCCCCACAGATACGCAGTATTTT. Protein: CASSLLTAPTDTQYF. The rearrangement links TRBV5-1 to TRBJ2-3, with a weak D call TRBD1 (5 bases). V was clipped by 1 base and J by 2 bases, with 11 bases between them. Looked up from germline, CDR1 is SGHRS and CDR2 is YFSETQ. CDR3 length equals 15 residues.

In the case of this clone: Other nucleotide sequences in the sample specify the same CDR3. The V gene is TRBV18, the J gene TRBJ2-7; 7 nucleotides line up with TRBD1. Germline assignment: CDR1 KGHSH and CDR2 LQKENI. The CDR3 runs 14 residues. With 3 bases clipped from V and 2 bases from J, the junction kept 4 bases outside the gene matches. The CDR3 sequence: CASSPGTATYEQYF. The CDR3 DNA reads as TGTGCCAGCTCACCCGGGACAGCAACCTACGAGCAGTACTTC.

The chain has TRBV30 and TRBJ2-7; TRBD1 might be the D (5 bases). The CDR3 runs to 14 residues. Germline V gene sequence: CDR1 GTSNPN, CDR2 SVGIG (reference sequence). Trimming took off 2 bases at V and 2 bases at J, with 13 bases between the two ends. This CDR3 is CAWSPTGRTYEQYF. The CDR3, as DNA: TGTGCCTGGAGTCCTACAGGACGGACCTACGAGCAGTACTTC.

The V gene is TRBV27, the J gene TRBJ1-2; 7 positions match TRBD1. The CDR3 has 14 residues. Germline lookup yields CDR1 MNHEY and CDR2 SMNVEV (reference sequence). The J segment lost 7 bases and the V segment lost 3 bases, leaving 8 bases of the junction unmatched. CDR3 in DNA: TGTGCCAGCAGTTTCAGAGGGGGCAACGGTGGCTACACCTTC. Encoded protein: CASSFRGGNGGYTF.

In DNA, the CDR3 is TGTGCCAGCAGCTTGACAGGGGGAAGATTGGGCTACACCTTC. Translation gives CASSLTGGRLGYTF. The V gene is TRBV5-4, the J gene TRBJ1-2; 8 bases agree with TRBD1. V lost 1 base and J lost 8; bases outside the gene matches: 7. Germline CDR1 reads SGHNT; CDR2 reads YYREEE (reference sequence). The CDR3 spans 14 residues.

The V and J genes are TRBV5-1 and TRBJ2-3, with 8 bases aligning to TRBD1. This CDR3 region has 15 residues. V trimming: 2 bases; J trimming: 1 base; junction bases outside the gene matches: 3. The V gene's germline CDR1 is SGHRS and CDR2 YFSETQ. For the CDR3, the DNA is TGCGCCAGCAGCTTCGGACAGGGCGGCACAGATACGCAGTATTTT. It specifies CASSFGQGGTDTQYF.

CDR3 region: CASSLAPDRQYGYTF. CDR3 in DNA: TGCGCCAGCAGCTTGGCCCCTGACAGGCAGTATGGCTACACCTTC. The chain uses TRBV5-1 and TRBJ1-2, with D perhaps matching TRBD1 (6 bases). Per germline, CDR1 SGHRS and CDR2 YFSETQ. The V end lost 0 bases, the J end lost 5 bases, and 14 bases lay between the germline ends. The CDR3 sequence is 15 residues long.

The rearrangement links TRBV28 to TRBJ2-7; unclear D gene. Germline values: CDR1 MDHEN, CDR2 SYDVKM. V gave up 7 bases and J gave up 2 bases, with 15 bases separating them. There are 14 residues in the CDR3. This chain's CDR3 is CASTGFRAAYEQYF. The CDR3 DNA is TGTGCCAGCACAGGCTTCCGGGCGGCCTACGAGCAGTACTTC. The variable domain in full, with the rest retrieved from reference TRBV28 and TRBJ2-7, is DVKVTQSSRYLVKRTGEKVFLECVQDMDHENMFWYRQDPGLGLRLIYFSYDVKMKEKGDIPEGYSVSREKKERFSLILESASTNQTSMYLCASTGFRAAYEQYFGPGTRLTVT.